This T cell receptor (beta chain) was sequenced in a study of blood T cell repertoires in COVID-19. Study information: The United States, Italy and Spain supplied acute and convalescent COVID-19 samples.

Enrolment of Seattle patients took place during active infection, and they were followed longitudinally. In the source study's methods: Reference gene primer amplification gave estimated nucleated cell counts. The repertoire was sequenced with immunoSEQ multiplex PCR; TCRdb's copy has only in-frame clones and lacks some. V and J calls and clone size are copied from that table; D and trimming were computed from the DNA. This sample has 500,000 to 600,000 clones, with around 90% found just once. The specimen sequenced was peripheral blood. This receptor was taken from a woman between 45 and 65 years old with COVID-19, enrolled during active disease.

DNA for the CDR3: TGCAGCGTTGAATCCGACAGGGGGTACGAGCAGTACTTC. It yields the protein CSVESDRGYEQYF. The V and J genes are TRBV29-1 and TRBJ2-7, with 9 bases matching TRBD1. The length of the CDR3 is 13 residues. The trim removed 2 bases at V and 4 bases at J, leaving 3 bases unmatched. CDR1 and CDR2 (germline): SQVTM, ANQGSEA.